This entry is about one TCR beta chain. Its antigen is currently unknown. This specimen comes from a study of beta chain features in type 1 diabetes. Whole-study results and caveats: Shorter TCRB CDR3s, moderately but significantly so, marked every one of the four CD4+ subsets in Type 1 diabetes patients. Within the patient group, naive, central memory and Treg TCRB repertoires appeared more similar to each other than within healthy donors.

CDR3 size: 16 residues. Germline V gives CDR1 LNHDA, CDR2 SQIVND (reference sequence). V lost 6 bases and J 0 bases, leaving 15 bases between the germline ends. Expressed TCRB transcripts got sequenced, as all isolated RNA was reverse transcribed. Only in-frame clones appear in the TCRdb table, and some are missing; sequencing was by immunoSEQ multiplex PCR. The sample has about 260,000 clones, roughly 22% seen once. The chain joins TRBV19 to TRBJ1-3, with a tentative D call TRBD1 (6 bases). Sequencing was done on a sample of naive CD4+ T cells from blood. This sequence originates from a woman between 40 and 55 years old with type 1 diabetes. The CDR3 DNA reads as TGTGCCAGTAGAAACCGACAGGTTCTCTCTGGAAACACCATATATTTT. It yields the protein CASRNRQVLSGNTIYF.